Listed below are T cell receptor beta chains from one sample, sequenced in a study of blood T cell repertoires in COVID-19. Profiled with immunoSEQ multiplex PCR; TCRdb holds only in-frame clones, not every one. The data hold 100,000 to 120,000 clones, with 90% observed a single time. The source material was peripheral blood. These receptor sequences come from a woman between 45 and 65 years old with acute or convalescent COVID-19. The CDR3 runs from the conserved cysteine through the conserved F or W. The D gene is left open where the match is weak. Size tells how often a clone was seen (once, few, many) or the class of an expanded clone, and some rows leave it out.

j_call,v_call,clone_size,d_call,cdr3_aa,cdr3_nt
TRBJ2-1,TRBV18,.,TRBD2,CASSPPTSGSDEQFF,TGTGCCAGCTCACCCCCGACTAGCGGGAGCGATGAGCAGTTCTTC
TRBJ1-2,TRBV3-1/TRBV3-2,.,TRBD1,CASSPRQGSYGYTF,TGTGCCAGCAGCCCCCGACAGGGATCATATGGCTACACCTTC
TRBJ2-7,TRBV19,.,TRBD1,CASSRGTGDSYEQYF,TGTGCCAGTAGTAGAGGGACAGGGGACTCCTACGAGCAGTACTTC
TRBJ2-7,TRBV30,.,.,CAWSAGGFVEQYF,TGTGCCTGGAGTGCAGGAGGATTTGTCGAGCAGTACTTC
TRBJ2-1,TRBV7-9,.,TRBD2,CASSLASGRGNEQFF,TGTGCCAGCAGCTTAGCTAGCGGGAGGGGGAATGAGCAGTTCTTC
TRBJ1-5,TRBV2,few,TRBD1,CASSPQGASNQPQHF,TGTGCCAGCAGTCCTCAGGGGGCGAGCAATCAGCCCCAGCATTTT
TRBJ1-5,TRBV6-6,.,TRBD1,CASSSRTGEGNQPQHF,TGTGCCAGCAGTTCGCGGACAGGGGAGGGCAATCAGCCCCAGCATTTT
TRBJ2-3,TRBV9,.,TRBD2,CASSSFGAGGPADTQYF,TGTGCCAGCAGCTCCTTCGGGGCGGGGGGGCCAGCAGATACGCAGTATTTT
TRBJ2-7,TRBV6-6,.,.,CASSYSSGSIYEQYF,TGTGCCAGCAGTTACTCGTCGGGGTCCATCTACGAGCAGTACTTC
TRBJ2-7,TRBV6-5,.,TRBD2,CASRVSGSTYEQYF,TGTGCCAGCAGAGTTAGCGGGAGTACCTACGAGCAGTACTTC
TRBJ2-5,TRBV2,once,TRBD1,CASLGPGTGNQETQYF,TGTGCCAGCCTCGGCCCCGGGACAGGGAACCAAGAGACCCAGTACTTC
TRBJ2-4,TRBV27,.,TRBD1,CASSDVGQGKNIQYF,TGTGCCAGCAGTGATGTGGGACAGGGGAAAAACATTCAGTACTTC
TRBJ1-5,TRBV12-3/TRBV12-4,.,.,CASSFTGNQPQHF,TGTGCCAGCAGTTTTACAGGCAATCAGCCCCAGCATTTT
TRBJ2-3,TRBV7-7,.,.,CASSKGIGLGDTQYF,TGTGCTAGCAGCAAGGGGATAGGTCTCGGAGATACGCAGTATTTT
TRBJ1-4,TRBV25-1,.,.,CASSDRVEKLFF,TGTGCCAGCAGTGACAGGGTTGAAAAACTGTTTTTT
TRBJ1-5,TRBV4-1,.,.,CASSQERRVQPQHF,TGCGCCAGCAGCCAAGAGCGCAGGGTCCAGCCCCAGCATTTT
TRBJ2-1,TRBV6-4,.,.,CASSDLPGNEQFF,TGTGCCAGCAGTGACTTACCCGGGAATGAGCAGTTCTTC
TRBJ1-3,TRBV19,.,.,CASSREGHMSSGNTIYF,TGTGCCAGTAGTAGAGAGGGGCACATGAGCTCTGGAAACACCATATATTTT
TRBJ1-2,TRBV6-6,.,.,CASSYPDSYYGYTF,TGTGCCAGCAGTTACCCGGACAGCTACTATGGCTACACCTTC
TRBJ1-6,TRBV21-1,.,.,CASSKAMTGGNSPLHF,TGTGCCAGCAGCAAAGCCATGACAGGGGGTAATTCACCCCTCCACTTT
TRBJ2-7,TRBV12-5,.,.,CASGLVPVDGSSYEQYF,TGTGCTAGTGGTTTGGTTCCGGTGGACGGGAGCTCCTACGAGCAGTACTTC
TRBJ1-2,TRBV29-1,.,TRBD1,CSVEDRGQGRIYGYTF,TGCAGCGTTGAAGACCGCGGACAGGGTAGGATCTATGGCTACACCTTC
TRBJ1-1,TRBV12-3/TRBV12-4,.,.,CASSLAGGTEAFF,TGTGCCAGCAGTCTCGCGGGAGGCACTGAAGCTTTCTTT
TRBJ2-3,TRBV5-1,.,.,CASRGGQGSDTQYF,TGCGCCAGCAGAGGTGGGCAGGGGTCAGATACGCAGTATTTT
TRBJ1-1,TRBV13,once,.,CASSFGFSTEAFF,TGTGCCAGCAGCTTCGGGTTTAGCACTGAAGCTTTCTTT
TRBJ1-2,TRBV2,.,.,CASGFGRDYGYTF,TGTGCCAGCGGGTTCGGCAGGGATTATGGCTACACCTTC